The 7 T cell receptor beta chains listed next were all sequenced from one sample in a study of blood T cell repertoires in COVID-19. The table came from immunoSEQ multiplex PCR; TCRdb's copy has only in-frame clones and leaves some out. The table includes around 300,000 clones, roughly 89% detected once. Material for sequencing was PBMCs or T cells enriched from blood (not recorded which). These receptors all come from a woman between 18 and 30 years old with acute COVID-19.

The chain's CDR3 is CAWSVTHRGGQPQHF. The CDR3 nucleotides are TGTGCCTGGAGTGTAACGCACAGGGGTGGCCAGCCCCAGCATTTT. The rearrangement links TRBV30 to TRBJ1-5, with 7 bases matching TRBD1. The CDR3 runs 15 residues. Unmatched junction bases numbered 9, after V lost 0 bases and J lost 7 bases. Germline-derived CDR1 and CDR2 are GTSNPN and SVGIG (reference sequence).

The table lists this clone with a few counts. The chain joins TRBV5-1 to TRBJ2-1; D not certain. Germline V CDR1 and CDR2: SGHRS, YFSETQ. With 6 bases removed from V and 5 bases from J, the gap between germline ends came to 12 bases. The CDR3 has 13 residues. The CDR3 sequence is CASKWVQDNEQFF. The CDR3 DNA reads as TGCGCCAGCAAGTGGGTCCAGGACAATGAGCAGTTCTTC. Filled out from reference TRBV5-1 and TRBJ2-1, the complete variable domain reads KAGVTQTPRYLIKTRGQQVTLSCSPISGHRSVSWYQQTPGQGLQFLFEYFSETQRNKGNFPGRFSGRQFSNSRSEMNVSTLELGDSALYLCASKWVQDNEQFFGPGTRLTVL.

V gene TRBV7-9 combines with J gene TRBJ1-1, with D possibly matching TRBD1 (5 bases). The length of the CDR3 is 13 residues. Germline CDR1 is SEHNR and CDR2 is FQNEAQ (reference sequence). Deletions cut 3 bases from V and 8 bases from J, with 13 bases between. CDR3 sequence reads: CASSFKGPAEAFF. The CDR3 region has the DNA TGTGCCAGCAGCTTCAAGGGGCCGGCCGAAGCTTTCTTT.

This clone was observed a few times. The chain uses TRBV7-2 and TRBJ1-5; D is unclear. V dropped 0 bases and J dropped 4 bases, with 13 bases sitting between them. The CDR3 is made up of 16 amino acids. The germline gives CDR1 SGHTA, CDR2 FQGNSA. CDR3 nucleotides: TGTGCCAGCAGCTTAGCCTCGACGGGGAGAAATCAGCCCCAGCATTTT. Translated: CASSLASTGRNQPQHF.

The chain has TRBV27 and TRBJ2-7; 12 nucleotides agree with TRBD2. Germline-derived CDR1 and CDR2 are MNHEY and SMNVEV (reference sequence). With V trimmed by 8 bases and J by 7 bases, 12 bases remained unmatched. The CDR3 runs to 15 residues. The CDR3 here is CASRTSGKARNEQYF. CDR3 nucleotides: TGTGCCAGCCGGACTAGCGGGAAAGCAAGGAATGAGCAGTACTTC.

V is TRBV11-2 and J is TRBJ2-3; D is perhaps TRBD1 (5 bases). Germline V gene sequence: CDR1 SGHAT, CDR2 FQNNGV. Trimming cost V 0 bases and J 9 bases, with 13 bases left between them. The CDR3 covers 14 residues. The CDR3 nucleotides read TGTGCCAGCAGCTTAGAGGGGCCGCCGAGGACGCAGTATTTT. Protein: CASSLEGPPRTQYF. Using reference TRBV11-2 and TRBJ2-3 for the parts outside the CDR3, the full variable domain is EAGVAQSPRYKIIEKRQSVAFWCNPISGHATLYWYQQILGQGPKLLIQFQNNGVVDDSQLPKDRFSAERLKGVDSTLKIQPAKLEDSAVYLCASSLEGPPRTQYFGPGTRLTVL.

This sequence joins TRBV5-6 and TRBJ2-6, with 7 bases identical to TRBD1. Germline CDR1 reads SGHDT; CDR2 reads YYEEEE. The V and J ends lost 7 bases and 0 bases, in that order; junction bases with no gene match: 10. The CDR3 totals 17 residues. CDR3 sequence (DNA): TGTGCCAGCCATCGAGGGGGCCCAAGCTCTGGGGCCAACGTCCTGACTTTC. As protein: CASHRGGPSSGANVLTF.